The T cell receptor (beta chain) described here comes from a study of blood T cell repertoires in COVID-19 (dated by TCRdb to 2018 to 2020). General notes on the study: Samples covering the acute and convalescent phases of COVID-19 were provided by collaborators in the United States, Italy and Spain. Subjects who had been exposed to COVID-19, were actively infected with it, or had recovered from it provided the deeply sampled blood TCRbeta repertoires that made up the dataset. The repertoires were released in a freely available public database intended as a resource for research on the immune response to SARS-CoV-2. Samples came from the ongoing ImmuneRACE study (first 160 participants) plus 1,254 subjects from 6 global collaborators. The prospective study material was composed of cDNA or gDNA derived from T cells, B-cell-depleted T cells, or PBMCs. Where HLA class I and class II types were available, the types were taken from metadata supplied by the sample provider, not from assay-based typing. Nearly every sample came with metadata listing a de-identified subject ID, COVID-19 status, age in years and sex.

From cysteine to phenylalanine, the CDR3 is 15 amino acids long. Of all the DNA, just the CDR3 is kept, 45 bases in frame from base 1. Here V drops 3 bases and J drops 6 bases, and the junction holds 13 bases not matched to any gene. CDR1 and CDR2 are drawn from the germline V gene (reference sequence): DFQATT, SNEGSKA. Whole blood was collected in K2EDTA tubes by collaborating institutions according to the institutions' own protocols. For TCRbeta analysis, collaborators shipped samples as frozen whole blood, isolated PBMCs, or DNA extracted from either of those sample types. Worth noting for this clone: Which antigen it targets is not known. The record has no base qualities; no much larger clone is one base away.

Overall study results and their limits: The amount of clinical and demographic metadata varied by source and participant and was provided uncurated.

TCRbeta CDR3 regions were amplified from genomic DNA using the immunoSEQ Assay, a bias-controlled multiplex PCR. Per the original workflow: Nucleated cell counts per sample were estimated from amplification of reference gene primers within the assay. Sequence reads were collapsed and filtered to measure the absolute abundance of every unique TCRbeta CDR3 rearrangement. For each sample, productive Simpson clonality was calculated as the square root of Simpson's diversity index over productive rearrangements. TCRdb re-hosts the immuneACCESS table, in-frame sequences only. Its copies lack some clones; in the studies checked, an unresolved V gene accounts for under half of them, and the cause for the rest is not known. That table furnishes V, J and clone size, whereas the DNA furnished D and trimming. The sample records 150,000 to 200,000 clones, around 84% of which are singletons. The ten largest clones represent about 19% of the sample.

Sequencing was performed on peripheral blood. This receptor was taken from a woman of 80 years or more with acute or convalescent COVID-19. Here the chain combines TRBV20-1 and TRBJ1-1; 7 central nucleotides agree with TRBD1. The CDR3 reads CSASPLRGGGAEAFF. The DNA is TGCAGTGCTAGTCCCCTCCGAGGGGGCGGGGCTGAAGCTTTCTTT.